This T cell receptor beta chain appears in the sequencing data of a study of blood T cell repertoires in COVID-19. The data were produced by immunoSEQ multiplex PCR, yet TCRdb's version contains in-frame clones alone and is incomplete. The sample yields around 200,000 clones, about four fifths seen once. CDR1 LNHDA and CDR2 SQIVND come from the germline V gene (reference sequence). This CDR3 contains 14 residues. Between the trimmed V and J ends, which lost 5 bases and 8 bases, there was a span of 13 bases. The receptor comes from a middle-aged man with active or convalescent COVID-19. Sequencing input: peripheral blood. This chain joins TRBV19 and TRBJ1-6; D not certain. CDR3 in DNA: TGTGCCAGTAGTGAAGGTGCGCGGGATTCACCCCTCCACTTT. It encodes CASSEGARDSPLHF.